The T cell receptor beta chain described here comes from a study of cytomegalovirus exposure and HLA in healthy donors. The CDR3 spans 20 residues. Germline CDR1 and CDR2: KGHSH and LQKENI. V shed 2 bases, J shed 3 bases, and the junction held 21 bases outside the gene matches. This clone has more than one count but fewer than ten. TCRdb's table, derived via immunoSEQ multiplex PCR, lists solely in-frame clones and lacks some. The table records some 340,000 clones, 87% of them present only once. The sequence derives from a woman aged 30 to 39 in good health and CMV-seropositive. The sequenced sample was PBMCs. The gene calls are TRBV18 and TRBJ2-7; 8 positions match TRBD2. The chain's CDR3 is CASSPITWDYELAVGYEQYF. The CDR3 DNA reads as TGTGCCAGCTCACCAATAACATGGGACTACGAACTAGCGGTAGGCTACGAGCAGTACTTC.